This T cell receptor (beta chain) was captured in a study of blood T cell repertoires in COVID-19. Looking at the study overall: The analysed material was cDNA or gDNA that came from T cells, B-cell-depleted T cells, or PBMCs.

Per the original methods: It was from reference gene primer amplification that nucleated cell counts were estimated. Sequencing was performed with immunoSEQ multiplex PCR; in TCRdb, only in-frame clones are kept and a portion is missing. That table is the source of V, J and clone size, and D and trimming were worked out from the DNA. The sample has fewer than 200,000 clones, 84% seen once. The CDR3 has 16 residues. J was trimmed by 6 bases and V by 4 bases; bases with no gene match: 14. Germline V CDR1 and CDR2: SGDLS, YYNGEE. The rearrangement uses TRBV9 and TRBJ2-5; 8 bases are shared with TRBD2. Sequenced material: peripheral blood. The TCR sequence derives from a man aged 40-50 years who had recovered from COVID-19. CDR3 amino acids: CASSLWGASGSKTQYF. The CDR3 nucleotides read TGTGCCAGCAGCTTATGGGGAGCTAGCGGGTCAAAGACCCAGTACTTC.